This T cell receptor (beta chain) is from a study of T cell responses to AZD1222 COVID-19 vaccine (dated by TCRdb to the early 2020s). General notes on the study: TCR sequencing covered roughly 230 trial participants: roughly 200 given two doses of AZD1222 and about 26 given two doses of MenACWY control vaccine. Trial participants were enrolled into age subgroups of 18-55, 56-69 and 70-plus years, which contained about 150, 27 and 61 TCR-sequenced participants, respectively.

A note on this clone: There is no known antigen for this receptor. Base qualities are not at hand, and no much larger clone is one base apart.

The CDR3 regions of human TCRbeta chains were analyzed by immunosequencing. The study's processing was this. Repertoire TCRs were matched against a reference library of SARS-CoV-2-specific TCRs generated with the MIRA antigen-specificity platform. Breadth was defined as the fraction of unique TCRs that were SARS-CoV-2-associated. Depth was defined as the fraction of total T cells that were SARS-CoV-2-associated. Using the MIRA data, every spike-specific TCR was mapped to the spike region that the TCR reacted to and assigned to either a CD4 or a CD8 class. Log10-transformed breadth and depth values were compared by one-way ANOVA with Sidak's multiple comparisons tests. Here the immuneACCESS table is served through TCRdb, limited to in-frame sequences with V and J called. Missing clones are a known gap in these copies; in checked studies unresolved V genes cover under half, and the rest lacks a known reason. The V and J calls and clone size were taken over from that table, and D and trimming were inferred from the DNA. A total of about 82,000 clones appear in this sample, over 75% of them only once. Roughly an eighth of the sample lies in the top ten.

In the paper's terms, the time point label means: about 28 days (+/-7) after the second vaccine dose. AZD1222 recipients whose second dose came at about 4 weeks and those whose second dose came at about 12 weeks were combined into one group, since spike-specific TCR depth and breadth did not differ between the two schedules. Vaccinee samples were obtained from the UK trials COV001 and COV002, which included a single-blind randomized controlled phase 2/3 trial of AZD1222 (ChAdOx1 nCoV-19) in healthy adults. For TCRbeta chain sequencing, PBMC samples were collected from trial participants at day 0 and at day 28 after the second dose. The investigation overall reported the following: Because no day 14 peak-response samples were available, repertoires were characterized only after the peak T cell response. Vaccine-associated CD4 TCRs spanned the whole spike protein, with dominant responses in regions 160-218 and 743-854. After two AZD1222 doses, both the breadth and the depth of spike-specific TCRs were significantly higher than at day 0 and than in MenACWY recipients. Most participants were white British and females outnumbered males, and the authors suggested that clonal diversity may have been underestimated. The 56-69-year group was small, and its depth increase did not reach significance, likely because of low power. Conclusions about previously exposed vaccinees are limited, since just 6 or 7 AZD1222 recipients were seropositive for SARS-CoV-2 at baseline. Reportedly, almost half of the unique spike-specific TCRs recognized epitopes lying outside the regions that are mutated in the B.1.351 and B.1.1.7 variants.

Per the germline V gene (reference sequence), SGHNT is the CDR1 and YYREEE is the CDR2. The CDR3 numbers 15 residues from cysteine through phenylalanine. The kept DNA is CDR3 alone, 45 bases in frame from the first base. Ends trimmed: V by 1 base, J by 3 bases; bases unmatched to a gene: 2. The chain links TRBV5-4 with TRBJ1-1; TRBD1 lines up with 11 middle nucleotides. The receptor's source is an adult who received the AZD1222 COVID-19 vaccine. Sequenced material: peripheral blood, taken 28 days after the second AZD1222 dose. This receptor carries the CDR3 CASSLRDRGDTEAFF. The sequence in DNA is TGTGCCAGCAGCTTGAGGGACAGGGGGGACACTGAAGCTTTCTTT.